These 23 T cell receptor beta chains originate from one sample sequenced in a study of cytomegalovirus exposure and HLA in healthy donors. Profiled with immunoSEQ multiplex PCR; TCRdb holds only in-frame clones, not every one. The table records some 130,000 clones, roughly 90% of them present only once. Sample: PBMCs. Receptors originate from a young man in good health and CMV-seronegative.

The V call is TRBV5-4, the J call TRBJ2-3; TRBD2 aligns across 8 bases. With 0 bases clipped from V and 6 bases from J, the junction kept 6 bases outside the gene matches. This CDR3 comprises 15 residues. The V gene's germline CDR1 is SGHNT and CDR2 YYREEE (reference sequence). The CDR3: CASSLGGGGQDTQYF. In DNA, the CDR3 is TGTGCCAGCAGCTTGGGAGGCGGGGGGCAGGATACGCAGTATTTT.

The CDR3: CASSLSGLAGVNGELFF. The CDR3 coding sequence is TGCGCCAGCAGCCTGTCGGGACTAGCGGGAGTGAACGGGGAGCTGTTTTTT. The chain joins TRBV5-1 to TRBJ2-2, with 14 nucleotides matching TRBD2. V lost 4 bases and J lost 7; bases outside the gene matches: 9. CDR1 SGHRS and CDR2 YFSETQ come from the germline V gene. The CDR3 has 17 amino acids.

DNA of the CDR3: TGCGCCAGCAGCTTGGACAGGGGAATCGACGAGCAGTACTTC. Translated, it gives CASSLDRGIDEQYF. This rearrangement joins TRBV5-1 to TRBJ2-7; 7 bases fit TRBD1. J gave up 5 bases and V 0 bases, and 5 bases lay outside the gene matches. The length of the CDR3 is 14 residues. Germline V gene sequence: CDR1 SGHRS, CDR2 YFSETQ.

This rearrangement joins TRBV11-2 to TRBJ2-1; TRBD2 aligns across 8 bases. J was trimmed by 3 bases and V by 5 bases; bases with no gene match: 3. The CDR3 totals 14 residues. Germline V gives CDR1 SGHAT, CDR2 FQNNGV. Here the CDR3 DNA reads TGTGCCAGCAGCCCCACTAGCGGCTACAATGAGCAGTTCTTC. Translating it yields CASSPTSGYNEQFF.

This sequence joins TRBV5-4 and TRBJ2-7, with TRBD1 matching over 9 bases. The length of the CDR3 is 13 residues. V shed 6 bases, J shed 6 bases, and the junction held 7 bases outside the gene matches. CDR1 and CDR2 from the germline V gene are SGHNT and YYREEE (reference sequence). The CDR3 region is CASNKQGAGEQYF. The CDR3, as DNA: TGTGCCAGCAACAAACAGGGGGCTGGCGAGCAGTACTTC.

This clone was found once. The gene calls are TRBV5-4 and TRBJ1-1; D gene ambiguous. Germline V lookup: CDR1 SGHNT, CDR2 YYREEE (reference sequence). The V end lost 4 bases, the J end lost 3 bases, and 10 bases lay between the germline ends. The CDR3 spans 13 residues. The CDR3 sequence is CASSVPGDTEAFF. The CDR3 nucleotides are TGTGCCAGCAGCGTACCCGGGGACACTGAAGCTTTCTTT.

This chain connects TRBV9 to TRBJ2-3, with 11 bases identical to TRBD1. This CDR3 is built from 16 residues. The junction had 7 bases not matched to a gene; V was cut back by 3 bases and J by 4 bases. The V gene's germline CDR1 is SGDLS and CDR2 YYNGEE. CDR3 loop: CASSERPGQGADTQYF. The CDR3, as DNA: TGTGCCAGCAGCGAACGTCCGGGACAGGGGGCAGATACGCAGTATTTT.

V is TRBV5-1 and J is TRBJ2-3; 10 bases map to TRBD2. J gave up 3 bases and V 4 bases, and 8 bases lay outside the gene matches. In germline, CDR1 is SGHRS, CDR2 YFSETQ. The CDR3 runs to 16 residues. The CDR3 loop is CASSKSGRGETDTQYF. DNA for the CDR3: TGCGCCAGCAGCAAAAGCGGGAGGGGGGAAACAGATACGCAGTATTTT.

The CDR3 loop reads CASSFRRGSEAFF. In DNA, the CDR3 is TGTGCCAGCAGCTTTAGGAGGGGCAGTGAAGCTTTCTTT. The genes are TRBV5-6 and TRBJ1-1; weak D call: TRBD1 (5 bases). This CDR3 spans 13 amino acids. CDR1 SGHDT and CDR2 YYEEEE come from the germline V gene. The V end was cut by 2 bases, the J end by 7 bases, with 12 bases between.

The chain carries TRBV15 and TRBJ2-7, with 9 bases lining up with TRBD1. Trimming removed 1 base from V and 5 bases from J; junction bases left unmatched: 9. In germline, CDR1 is LNHNV, CDR2 YYDKDF (reference sequence). The CDR3 is 16 amino acids. CDR3 residues: CATSRGEGTGRDEQYF. DNA of the CDR3: TGTGCCACCAGCAGAGGTGAAGGGACAGGGAGGGACGAGCAGTACTTC.

The rearrangement links TRBV11-3 to TRBJ2-1; 8 nucleotides agree with TRBD2. This CDR3 contains 16 residues. V trimming: 0 bases; J trimming: 8 bases; junction bases outside the gene matches: 9. The germline CDR1 and CDR2 sequences are SGHNT and YENEEA. Here the CDR3 reads CASSLEAGVSFYEQFF. The CDR3 bases are TGTGCCAGCAGCTTAGAAGCGGGAGTATCCTTTTATGAGCAGTTCTTC.

The rearrangement joins TRBV6-5 to TRBJ2-7, with D tentatively TRBD2 (6 bases). The CDR3 spans 15 residues. Trimming stripped 0 bases from V and 2 bases from J, with 11 bases between. Germline CDR1 is MNHEY and CDR2 is SVGAGI. The CDR3 loop reads CASSYSPGAPYEQYF. Written as DNA, the CDR3 is TGTGCCAGCAGTTACTCTCCGGGAGCCCCCTACGAGCAGTACTTC.

The chain combines TRBV29-1 with TRBJ2-5, with 7 bases that match TRBD2. Germline V gives CDR1 SQVTM, CDR2 ANQGSEA. CDR3 length: 12 amino acids. Trimming took 4 bases from V and 5 from J; bases not matched to a gene: 4. The CDR3: CSVVFSGETQYF. The CDR3 nucleotides read TGCAGCGTTGTGTTTAGCGGGGAGACCCAGTACTTC.

The chain carries TRBV10-1 and TRBJ2-7, with D perhaps TRBD1 (6 bases). Germline CDR1 WNHNN, CDR2 SYGVQD (reference sequence). There are 14 residues in the CDR3. V was cut by 3 bases and J by 6 bases, with 15 bases left in between. The chain's CDR3 is CASSESGGHGEQYF. The DNA for the CDR3 is TGCGCCAGCAGTGAATCTGGGGGCCATGGCGAGCAGTACTTC.

This rearrangement joins TRBV4-2 to TRBJ2-3; the match to TRBD2 covers 10 bases. CDR3 length equals 16 residues. V lost 1 base and J lost 5; bases outside the gene matches: 6. CDR1 and CDR2 from the germline V gene are LGHNA and YNFKEQ. The CDR3 here is CASSQVRAGGGDTQYF. In nucleotides, the CDR3 is TGTGCCAGCAGCCAAGTTCGAGCGGGAGGGGGAGATACGCAGTATTTT.

This chain joins TRBV7-9 and TRBJ1-4; 7 bases align to TRBD1. Germline lookup yields CDR1 SEHNR and CDR2 FQNEAQ (reference sequence). The CDR3 extends over 15 amino acids. The V segment lost 5 bases and the J segment 5 bases; nucleotides outside the gene matches: 8. For the CDR3, the DNA is TGTGCCAGCAGCCTGCGGGACAGTCCAAATGAAAAACTGTTTTTT. Translated: CASSLRDSPNEKLFF.

There are many counts of this clone. The V and J genes are TRBV6-4 and TRBJ2-6; 7 nucleotides agree with TRBD1. The germline CDR1 and CDR2 sequences are MRHNA and SNTAGT. CDR3 length equals 14 residues. The trim removed 8 bases at V and 3 bases at J, leaving 4 bases unmatched. The CDR3 DNA is TGTGCCAGCGCTCAGGGGGATGGGGCCAACGTCCTGACTTTC. It translates to CASAQGDGANVLTF.

The gene calls are TRBV12-5 and TRBJ1-1, with a possible D match to TRBD1 (5 bases). The CDR3 loop spans 13 amino acids. Trimming removed 7 bases from V and 7 bases from J, with 16 bases in between. Germline V gene data show CDR1 as LGHNT and CDR2 as FRNRAP. The CDR3 protein is CASVEQVPYEAFF. CDR3 coding DNA: TGTGCTAGTGTTGAACAGGTGCCTTATGAAGCTTTCTTT.

This sequence joins TRBV29-1 and TRBJ2-5, with no clear D. Germline CDR1 SQVTM, CDR2 ANQGSEA. CDR3 length: 15 amino acids. V lost 5 bases, J lost 2 bases, and 18 bases lay in between. CDR3 residues: CSVISAGKYQETQYF. In nucleotides, the CDR3 is TGCAGCGTTATATCGGCAGGCAAATATCAAGAGACCCAGTACTTC.

V is TRBV4-2 and J is TRBJ1-5; tentatively, D is TRBD1 (5 bases). The germline gives CDR1 LGHNA, CDR2 YNFKEQ. The CDR3 has 16 amino acids. V shed 1 base and J shed 0 bases, with 10 bases lying between them. This chain's CDR3 is CASSQGGGYSNQPQHF. Here the CDR3 DNA reads TGTGCCAGCAGCCAAGGCGGGGGTTATAGCAATCAGCCCCAGCATTTT.

The chain uses TRBV29-1 and TRBJ1-2, with D uncertain. CDR1 SQVTM and CDR2 ANQGSEA come from the germline V gene. The CDR3 contains 11 residues. The germline V and J ends were trimmed by 5 bases and 4 bases, with 8 bases remaining between them. Written as DNA, the CDR3 is TGCAGCGTTCAGGTTGCCTATGGCTACACCTTC. Translating it yields CSVQVAYGYTF.

CDR3 residues: CAWSQGAYEQYF. The DNA of the CDR3 is TGTGCCTGGAGTCAAGGGGCTTACGAGCAGTACTTC. This chain links TRBV30 with TRBJ2-7, with a tentative D call TRBD1 (5 bases). In germline, CDR1 is GTSNPN, CDR2 SVGIG (reference sequence). The CDR3 is 12 amino acids. V was trimmed by 2 bases and J by 4 bases, leaving 9 bases between them.

The chain employs TRBV7-9 and TRBJ1-1; tentatively, D is TRBD1 (6 bases). The germline CDR1 and CDR2 sequences are SEHNR and FQNEAQ (reference sequence). This CDR3 comprises 14 residues. V lost 10 bases, J lost 0 bases, and 15 bases lay in between. CDR3 sequence: CAMSGAGVNTEAFF. The CDR3 DNA is TGTGCCATGAGCGGGGCAGGGGTGAACACTGAAGCTTTCTTT.